The 2 T cell receptor beta chains in this list originate from one sample, sequenced in a study of T cells in Graves' hyperthyroidism and ophthalmopathy (dated by TCRdb to the late 2010s). Library method: multiplex PCR. Sequencing used an Illumina HiSeq 2000. TCR beta CDR3 regions were amplified from RNA transcripts. A first-round RT-PCR of the TCR CDR3 used the HTBI primer set with the Qiagen OneStep RT-PCR kit. In TCRdb, the public reads were trimmed at Q25 with fastp and aligned with MiXCR, with productive beta chains retained. For every CDR3 protein sequence, its rows merge into one entry that carries the most common genes and DNA. Present in this sample are 450,000 to 700,000 distinct CDR3 sequences, under 60% of which were seen just once. The ten largest clones represent 15% to 20% of the sample. Specimen: peripheral blood or thyroid tissue (not recorded which). The receptors shown here come from an adult woman with Graves' disease, either hyperthyroidism or ophthalmopathy (not recorded which).

This clonotype was seen ten or more times. The chain combines TRBV4-1 with TRBJ2-7; D tentatively fits TRBD1 or TRBD2 (5 bases each). Trimming took 3 bases from V and 3 from J, leaving 9 bases between them. Germline CDR1 reads MGHRA; CDR2 reads YSYEKL. CDR3 size: 13 residues. CDR3 in amino acids: CASSQGEYYEQYF. CDR3 coding DNA: TGCGCCAGCAGCCAGGGGGAATACTACGAGCAGTACTTC.

CDR3 bases: TGTGCCAGCAGGAGAGTTGGGGAAGGCACAGATACGCAGTATTTT. It yields the protein CASRRVGEGTDTQYF. This sequence joins TRBV6-2 or TRBV6-3 and TRBJ2-3, with D unresolved. The CDR3 loop spans 15 amino acids. The V end lost 6 bases, the J end lost 1 base, and 14 bases lay between the germline ends. Germline loops: CDR1 MNHEY, CDR2 SVGEGT.